One sample yielded the 21 T cell receptor beta chains listed below, sequenced in a study of vaccination effects on CD4 cells after COVID-19. Once cultured for 10 days, the cells underwent separation to obtain CD4+ T cells. This table comes from immunoSEQ multiplex PCR, and its TCRdb copy is limited to in-frame clones, with some not included. Of about 72,000 clones listed, 60% to 80% are singletons. No cognate antigen is known for these TCRs. Sequencing used CD4+ T cells from PBMCs cultured without peptide, obtained before COVID-19 vaccination. These receptors were collected from a human donor who received a COVID-19 vaccine.

This clone was counted once. This sequence joins TRBV14 and TRBJ1-5; no reliable D call. Germline loops: CDR1 SGHDN, CDR2 FVKESK. The CDR3 sequence is 13 residues long. The V end was cut by 3 bases, the J end by 9 bases, with 12 bases between. The CDR3 DNA sequence: TGTGCCAGCAGCCAGACGGCACTGGGGCCCCAGCATTTT. It is translated as CASSQTALGPQHF.

This rearrangement joins TRBV19 to TRBJ1-5, with D perhaps matching TRBD1 (6 bases). This CDR3 has 16 residues. Germline CDR1 LNHDA, CDR2 SQIVND (reference sequence). V gave up 3 bases and J gave up 3 bases, with 15 bases separating them. The CDR3 loop reads CASSIRTASNNQPQHF. In nucleotides, the CDR3 is TGTGCCAGTAGTATTCGGACAGCCTCTAACAATCAGCCCCAGCATTTT.

This sequence joins TRBV4-1 and TRBJ1-1, with unresolved D. V was shortened by 2 bases and J by 0 bases, with 10 bases between the two germline ends. Germline-derived CDR1 and CDR2 are MGHRA and YSYEKL. The CDR3 has 15 residues. The CDR3 DNA sequence: TGCGCCAGCAGCCAATTTTGGGTGATGAACACTGAAGCTTTCTTT. It translates to CASSQFWVMNTEAFF.

This clone has a handful of counts. V is TRBV6-1 and J is TRBJ2-2, with a possible D match to TRBD2 (5 bases). V lost 3 bases and J 0 bases, leaving 8 bases between the germline ends. This CDR3 comprises 15 residues. CDR1 is MNHNS, CDR2 SASEGT, per germline. Here the CDR3 reads CASSEGRSNTGELFF. The DNA of the CDR3 is TGTGCCAGCAGTGAGGGGAGATCGAACACCGGGGAGCTGTTTTTT.

This clone was seen just once. The chain carries TRBV7-2 and TRBJ1-2; D not resolved. The CDR3 loop spans 11 amino acids. CDR1 SGHTA and CDR2 FQGNSA come from the germline V gene. V dropped 4 bases and J dropped 4 bases, with 4 bases sitting between them. The CDR3 sequence: CASSSLYGYTF. In nucleotides, the CDR3 is TGTGCCAGCAGCTCACTCTATGGCTACACCTTC.

This clone turned up a few times. The chain joins TRBV24-1 to TRBJ1-2, with a weak D call TRBD1 (5 bases). V lost 4 bases and J lost 7, with 18 bases in between. Germline lookup yields CDR1 KGHDR and CDR2 SFDVKD. There are 15 residues in the CDR3. CDR3 protein: CATSDSSGAGGGYTF. The CDR3 nucleotides read TGTGCCACCAGTGACTCCTCTGGGGCCGGCGGTGGCTACACCTTC.

The chain employs TRBV3-1 (or the pseudogene TRBV3-2) and TRBJ1-6; D is undetermined. The CDR3 is 16 amino acids. V lost 3 bases, J lost 6 bases, and 15 bases lay in between. Germline CDR1 reads LGHDT; CDR2 reads YNNKEL (reference sequence). The CDR3 DNA follows: TGTGCCAGCAGCCAGTCCCTCTCGGGGTCTAATTCACCCCTCCACTTT. Its translation: CASSQSLSGSNSPLHF.

This rearrangement joins TRBV3-1 (or the pseudogene TRBV3-2) to TRBJ1-3; a weak D match, TRBD1 (5 bases). CDR1 is LGHDT, CDR2 YNNKEL, per germline (reference sequence). V lost 5 bases, J lost 0 bases, and 14 bases lay in between. The CDR3 consists of 16 residues. CDR3 DNA sequence: TGTGCCAGCAGCGACCGGACGGGGACCTCTGGAAACACCATATATTTT. Translated, it gives CASSDRTGTSGNTIYF.

DNA for the CDR3: TGTGCCAGTACCAAAGTTGCGGGGGGAGGAAACATTCAGTACTTC. Its protein is CASTKVAGGGNIQYF. V gene TRBV19 combines with J gene TRBJ2-4; 8 nucleotides line up with TRBD2. Trimming cost V 7 bases and J 6 bases; bases outside gene matches: 11. CDR1 and CDR2 (germline): LNHDA, SQIVND (reference sequence). CDR3 length: 15 amino acids. Drawing the rest from reference TRBV19 and TRBJ2-4, the complete variable domain is DGGITQSPKYLFRKEGQNVTLSCEQNLNHDAMYWYRQDPGQGLRLIYYSQIVNDFQKGDIAEGYSVSREKKESFPLTVTSAQKNPTAFYLCASTKVAGGGNIQYFGAGTRLSVL.

This clone was counted a single time. This rearrangement joins TRBV19 to TRBJ2-3; possibly TRBD1 for D (5 bases). Per the germline V gene, CDR1 is LNHDA and CDR2 is SQIVND (reference sequence). The V end was cut by 5 bases, the J end by 0 bases, with 9 bases between. This CDR3 comprises 14 residues. CDR3 sequence reads: CASSVDKSTDTQYF. The CDR3 DNA reads as TGTGCCAGTAGTGTGGACAAGAGCACAGATACGCAGTATTTT.

V and J are TRBV19 and TRBJ1-1, with D possibly matching TRBD1 (6 bases). Germline V gene data show CDR1 as LNHDA and CDR2 as SQIVND (reference sequence). CDR3 size: 13 residues. Deletions cut 3 bases from V and 6 bases from J, with 11 bases between. CDR3: CASSMYRASEAFF. In nucleotides, the CDR3 is TGTGCCAGTAGTATGTACAGGGCTTCTGAAGCTTTCTTT.

The chain is built from TRBV4-2 and TRBJ1-3, with 7 bases aligning to TRBD1. The J segment lost 0 bases and the V segment lost 1 base, leaving 6 bases of the junction unmatched. In germline, CDR1 is LGHNA, CDR2 YNFKEQ. This CDR3 region has 17 residues. The CDR3 spells CASSQGGTAYSGNTIYF. The CDR3 region has the DNA TGTGCCAGCAGCCAAGGTGGGACAGCATACTCTGGAAACACCATATATTTT.

This chain links TRBV5-1 with TRBJ2-5; D is uncertain. The germline V gene has CDR1 SGHRS and CDR2 YFSETQ. Trimming stripped 1 base from V and 6 bases from J, with 13 bases between. This CDR3 has 14 residues. This CDR3 reads CASSLNWGFKTQYF. For the CDR3, the DNA is TGCGCCAGCAGCTTGAATTGGGGTTTCAAGACCCAGTACTTC.

The rearrangement joins TRBV5-1 to TRBJ2-1; 13 bases are a match to TRBD2. CDR1 and CDR2 from the germline V gene are SGHRS and YFSETQ. Trimming removed 4 bases from V and 8 bases from J; junction bases left unmatched: 9. The CDR3 spans 16 residues. For the CDR3, the DNA is TGCGCCAGCAGCCTGAGATGGACTAGCGGGGGCTATGAGCAGTTCTTC. Its translation is CASSLRWTSGGYEQFF.

The chain couples TRBV18 to TRBJ2-7; D is perhaps TRBD1 (7 bases). This CDR3 has 13 amino acids. V lost 6 bases to trimming and J lost 5 bases, with 14 bases between them. Germline-derived CDR1 and CDR2 are KGHSH and LQKENI. CDR3 in DNA: TGTGCCAGCTCCCAGACAGGGACTGACGAGCAGTACGTC. Amino acid sequence: CASSQTGTDEQYV.

The CDR3, as DNA: TGTGCCAGCAGCTTAGGGGGGGCGGGAATGCAAGAGACCCAGTACTTC. Residues: CASSLGGAGMQETQYF. The chain uses TRBV7-8 and TRBJ2-5; D is perhaps TRBD1 or TRBD2 (6 bases each). CDR1 is SGHVS and CDR2 is FQNEAQ in the germline V gene. The CDR3 extends over 16 amino acids. The V gene lost 1 base and the J gene lost 2 bases, with 14 bases spanning the gap.

The sample holds one count of this clone. This chain connects TRBV6-5 to TRBJ1-2, with TRBD1 matching 9 bases. The germline V gene has CDR1 MNHEY and CDR2 SVGAGI. V lost 4 bases and J lost 2; bases outside the gene matches: 2. The CDR3 length is 14 residues. CDR3 sequence: CASSSGTGNYGYTF. CDR3 in DNA: TGTGCCAGCAGTTCCGGGACAGGGAACTATGGCTACACCTTC.

The V gene is TRBV5-1, the J gene TRBJ1-1, with D possibly matching TRBD1 (5 bases). The CDR3 is made up of 14 amino acids. The V gene's germline CDR1 is SGHRS and CDR2 YFSETQ. V was clipped by 1 base and J by 1 base, with 8 bases between them. CDR3 sequence reads: CASSLRDRNTEAFF. In nucleotides, the CDR3 is TGCGCCAGCAGCTTGCGGGACCGGAACACTGAAGCTTTCTTT.

This clone was counted a few times. This CDR3 is CASSQVGRGWNIQYF. In DNA form, the CDR3 reads TGTGCCAGCAGCCAAGTGGGCCGGGGATGGAACATTCAGTACTTC. V is TRBV14 and J is TRBJ2-4, with D tentatively TRBD2 (5 bases). Trimming pared 1 base from V and 7 bases from J, leaving 14 bases between. The CDR3 totals 15 residues. Germline V gene sequence: CDR1 SGHDN, CDR2 FVKESK.

This clone was seen a few times. This chain uses TRBV18 with TRBJ2-1; 10 nucleotides align to TRBD1. The germline V gene has CDR1 KGHSH and CDR2 LQKENI. The V segment lost 5 bases and the J segment 6 bases; nucleotides outside the gene matches: 4. CDR3 length equals 14 residues. The CDR3 DNA is TGTGCCAGCTCAATGGACAGGGGGGTCAATGAGCAGTTCTTC. Translation: CASSMDRGVNEQFF.

The chain uses TRBV6-1 and TRBJ1-5, with TRBD1 matching 9 bases. Germline CDR1 and CDR2: MNHNS and SASEGT. With V trimmed by 3 bases and J by 5 bases, 8 bases remained unmatched. This CDR3 is built from 16 residues. The CDR3: CASSEYGTGFYQPQHF. CDR3 DNA sequence: TGTGCCAGCAGTGAGTACGGGACAGGGTTTTATCAGCCCCAGCATTTT.